This T cell receptor (beta chain) emerged from a study of T cells in Graves' hyperthyroidism and ophthalmopathy. Study-wide findings and caveats: Expanded thyroid clonotypes (above 0.001) were mostly also found in blood.

RNA transcripts yielded amplified TCR beta CDR3 regions. HTBI primers were the set used in a first-round RT-PCR of the TCR CDR3. TCRdb recomputed calls from the multiplex PCR reads with MiXCR, one row per CDR3 protein. The table lists hundreds of thousands of distinct CDR3 sequences, about 15% of them singletons. CDR1 SGHTA and CDR2 FQGNSA come from the germline V gene. The CDR3 loop spans 15 amino acids. V was clipped by 2 bases and J by 1 base, with 9 bases between them. Exclusion of a patient resulted from uncontrolled infection, other autoimmune disease, pregnancy or lactation. This clonotype occurred many times. As yet, its antigen is unknown.

Sample: blood. The source is a man younger than 35 with Graves' ophthalmopathy. J is TRBJ2-1 and V is TRBV7-2; no definite D call. The CDR3 spells CASSLLARSYNEQFF. In nucleotides, the CDR3 is TGTGCCAGCAGCTTACTCGCGAGGTCCTACAATGAGCAGTTCTTC.